This T cell receptor beta chain stems from a study of radiotherapy plus CTLA-4 blockade in lung cancer. Looking at the study overall: Disease control was seen in approximately 31% of patients, objective responses in approximately 19%. Study-wide results and limits: Response, reportedly, was best predicted by interferon-beta along with early blood T cell clone dynamics. Blood TCR clones of tumor origin expanded after radiotherapy plus ipilimumab.

Focal radiation with ipilimumab CTLA-4 blockade was given to patients with chemo-refractory metastatic non-small-cell lung cancer. Germline V gene data show CDR1 as MNHEY and CDR2 as SVGAGI. The ends lost 4 bases at V and 3 bases at J; junction bases unmatched: 6. There are 14 residues in the CDR3. Produced via immunoSEQ multiplex PCR; TCRdb's table is partial and in-frame only. The data show roughly 69,000 clones, with approximately 76% seen just once and about 17% held by the top ten. This clone was observed a single time. Its antigen is not known. Sequencing was performed on peripheral blood, taken from a patient treated with radiotherapy plus ipilimumab. The chain employs TRBV6-5 and TRBJ2-7; 7 bases agree with TRBD1. This sequence was found in a human donor with non-small cell lung cancer whose response to radiotherapy plus ipilimumab could not be evaluated. Some clones in this sample may be carry-over from other donors' samples. The CDR3 bases are TGTGCCAGCAGTTGGCGACAGGGTGGCTACGAGCAGTACTTC. It yields the protein CASSWRQGGYEQYF.